The source of this T cell receptor beta chain is a study of glioma-infiltrating T cells. Study observations and caveats: Only very few CDR3 sequences appeared in both tissue and blood.

This clonotype has a count of ten or more. Its antigen is currently unknown. Using RNA template, CDR3s of TCR alpha and beta were amplified with iRepertoire arm-PCR. In TCRdb, the multiplex PCR reads were re-called with MiXCR into one record per CDR3 protein. The sample holds about 10,000 distinct CDR3 sequences, 45% to 65% seen once. The sample comprised glioma tissue, nonneoplastic brain tissue, or PBMCs (not recorded which). This TCR came from a human donor with low-grade glioma or glioblastoma, undergoing nonglioma brain surgery, or in good health (not recorded which).

The CDR3 bases are TGTGCCAGCAGTGTCAAGAGGGCTGAGACCCAGTACTTC. Residues: CASSVKRAETQYF. The rearrangement uses TRBV2 and TRBJ2-5; maybe TRBD2 (5 bases). The V end was cut by 4 bases, the J end by 5 bases, with 11 bases between. Germline V CDR1 and CDR2: SNHLY, FYNNEI. The CDR3 is 13 amino acids.